The present T cell receptor beta chain was sequenced within a study of blood T cell repertoires in COVID-19. Across the study: PBMCs, B-cell-depleted T cells, or T cells were the source of the cDNA or gDNA that made up the material.

This clone was found once. V was shortened by 3 bases and J by 7 bases, with 7 bases between the two germline ends. Germline loops: CDR1 SGHDT, CDR2 YYEEEE. The CDR3 has 12 amino acids. Original data processing: Amplification of reference gene primers was used by the study to estimate nucleated cell counts. The assay was immunoSEQ multiplex PCR, and TCRdb's table has in-frame clones only and misses some. V, J and clone size were drawn from that table, and D and trimming were deduced from the DNA. The top ten hold 5.5% to 6% of the sample, which has about 320,000 clones, roughly nine tenths seen once. Enrolled through a virtual design, the participants were between roughly 18 and 100 years of age and came from fewer than 30 US areas. Two consecutive negative NP/OP PCR tests, clearance, or resolved symptoms defined Cohort 3 recovery.

V is TRBV5-6 and J is TRBJ1-4; D is ambiguous. The sequenced material came from PBMCs or T cells enriched from blood (not recorded which). The TCR comes from a woman aged 25 to 39 who had recovered from COVID-19. The CDR3 spells CASSSRGEKLFF. CDR3 DNA sequence: TGTGCCAGCAGCTCGAGAGGTGAAAAACTGTTTTTT.